This T cell receptor beta chain was sequenced during a study of T cells after yellow fever vaccination. Broader study findings: Clones that expanded after primary vaccination mostly reappeared after the booster (over 95% CD4, approximately 85% CD8).

There are 16 residues in the CDR3. Germline CDR1 is MNHEY and CDR2 is SMNVEV (reference sequence). J was trimmed by 3 bases and V by 5 bases; bases with no gene match: 7. This clonotype turned up a few times. Its antigen is not known. MiXCR was run by TCRdb on the 5' RACE reads, yielding one entry per CDR3 protein. Here the sample spans more than 80,000 distinct CDR3 sequences, less than 6% being singletons. This sample comprised CD8+ T cells sorted from PBMCs, obtained 10 days after the yellow fever booster vaccination. This clonotype originated in a man aged 18 to 35 who received the YFV17D yellow fever vaccine. The chain has TRBV27 and TRBJ1-6, with 7 bases fitting TRBD1. The CDR3 DNA sequence: TGTGCCAGCAGTCATTCCGGGACAGACTATAATTCACCCCTCCACTTT. Translation: CASSHSGTDYNSPLHF.